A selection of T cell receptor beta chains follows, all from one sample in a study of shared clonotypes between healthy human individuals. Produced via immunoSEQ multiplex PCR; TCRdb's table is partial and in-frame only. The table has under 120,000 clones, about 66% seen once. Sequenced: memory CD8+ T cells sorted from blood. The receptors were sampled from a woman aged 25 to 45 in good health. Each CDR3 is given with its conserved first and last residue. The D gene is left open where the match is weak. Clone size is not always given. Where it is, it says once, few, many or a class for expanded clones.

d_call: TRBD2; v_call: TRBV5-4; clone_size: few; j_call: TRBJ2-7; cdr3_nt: TGTGCCAGCAGCTTGGTACTAGCGGGCTCGTTGGAGCAGTACTTC; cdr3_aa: CASSLVLAGSLEQYF
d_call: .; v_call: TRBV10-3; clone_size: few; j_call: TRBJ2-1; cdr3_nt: TGTGCCATCAGTGCCGGGAGAGATTACAATGAGCAGTTCTTC; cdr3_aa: CAISAGRDYNEQFF
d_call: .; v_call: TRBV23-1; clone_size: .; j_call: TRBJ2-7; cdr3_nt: TGCGCCAGCAGTCAATCGTCGGGGCGCTTTCTTGGCTACGAGCAGTACTTC; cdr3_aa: CASSQSSGRFLGYEQYF
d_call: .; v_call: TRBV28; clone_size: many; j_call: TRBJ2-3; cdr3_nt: TGTGCCAGCAGTCCTACCCCGGAGGGAACAGATACGCAGTATTTT; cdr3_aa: CASSPTPEGTDTQYF
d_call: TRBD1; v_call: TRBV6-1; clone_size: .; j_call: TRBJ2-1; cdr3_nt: TGTGCCAGCAGCTCTAACAGGGGGTTGAACAATGAGCAGTTCTTC; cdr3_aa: CASSSNRGLNNEQFF
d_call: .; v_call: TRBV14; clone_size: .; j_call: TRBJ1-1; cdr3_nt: TGTGCCAGCAGCCAATACGGCCAGGGGAACACTGAAGCTTTCTTT; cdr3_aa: CASSQYGQGNTEAFF
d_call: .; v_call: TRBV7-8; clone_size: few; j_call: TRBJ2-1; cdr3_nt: TGTGCCAGCAGCTTGGATGGGACGCCCCAAAACAATGAGCAGTTCTTC; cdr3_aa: CASSLDGTPQNNEQFF
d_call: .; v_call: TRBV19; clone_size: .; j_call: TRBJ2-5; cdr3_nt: TGTGCCAGTAGTATTTGGGTAGCAGAGACCCAGTACTTC; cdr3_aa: CASSIWVAETQYF
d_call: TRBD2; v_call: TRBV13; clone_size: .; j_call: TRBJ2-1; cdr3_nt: TGTGCCAGCAGCCCAAGGACTAGCGGGAGCAAGTTCTTC; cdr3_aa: CASSPRTSGSKFF
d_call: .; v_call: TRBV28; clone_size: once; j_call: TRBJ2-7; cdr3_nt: TGTGCCAGCAGTTTAGGGGTTCTGGGGTCCTACGAGCAGTACTTC; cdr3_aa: CASSLGVLGSYEQYF
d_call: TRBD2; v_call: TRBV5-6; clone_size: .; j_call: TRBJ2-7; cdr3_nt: TGTGCCAGCAGCTTGTTCGCGGGAGGACACTACGAGCAGTACTTC; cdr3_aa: CASSLFAGGHYEQYF
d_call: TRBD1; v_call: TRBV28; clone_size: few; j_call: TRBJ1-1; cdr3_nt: TGTGCCAGCAGTCCTCCGATGACAGGGGGAGGCACTGAAGCTTTCTTT; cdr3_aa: CASSPPMTGGGTEAFF
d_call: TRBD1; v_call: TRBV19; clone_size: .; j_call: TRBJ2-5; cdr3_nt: TGTGCCAGTAGTATAGTTCCGGGCACAGGGGGAGAGACCCAGTACTTC; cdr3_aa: CASSIVPGTGGETQYF
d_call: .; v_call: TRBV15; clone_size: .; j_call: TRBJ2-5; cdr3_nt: TGTGCCACCAGCAGAGAGGTCGAAGGAACAGGGAACGAAGAGACCCAGTACTTC; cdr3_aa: CATSREVEGTGNEETQYF
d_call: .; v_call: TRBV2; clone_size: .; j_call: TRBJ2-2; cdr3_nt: TGTGCCAGCAGTGCCAGGGGCGACACCGGGGAGCTGTTTTTT; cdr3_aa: CASSARGDTGELFF
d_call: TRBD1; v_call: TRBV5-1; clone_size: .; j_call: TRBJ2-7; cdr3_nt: TGCGCCAGCAGCTTGGGGGACAGGGACAGCAACGAGCAGTACTTC; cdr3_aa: CASSLGDRDSNEQYF
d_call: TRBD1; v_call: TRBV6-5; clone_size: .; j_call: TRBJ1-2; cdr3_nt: TGTGCCAGCAGTCGGACGGGACAGACTAACTATGGCTACACCTTC; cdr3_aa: CASSRTGQTNYGYTF
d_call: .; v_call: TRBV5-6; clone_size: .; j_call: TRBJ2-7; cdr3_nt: TGTGCCAGCAGCTTGATCGGCAGATACGAGCAGTACTTC; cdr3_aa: CASSLIGRYEQYF